This TCR beta chain originates from a study of vaccination and CD4 T cells after COVID-19. This clonotype is labeled as medium-sized (0.01 to 0.1%). Time point given: late sampling 161 to 241 days after vaccination in three convalescent patients. CDR1 is MNHNS and CDR2 is SASEGT in the germline V gene. The CDR3 sequence is 16 residues long. The J segment lost 2 bases and the V segment lost 3 bases, leaving 5 bases of the junction unmatched. MiXCR was run by TCRdb on the PCR reads, yielding one entry per CDR3 protein. The sample lists 30,000 to 40,000 distinct CDR3 sequences, about 35% occurring once. The source was CD4+ T cells from blood, collected about 7 months after SARS-CoV-2 vaccination. The V gene is TRBV6-1, the J gene TRBJ2-7; 12 bases match TRBD2. The sequence came from a human donor who had recovered from COVID-19. CDR3 loop: CASSEWTSGVTYEQYF. The CDR3 DNA follows: TGTGCCAGCAGTGAGTGGACTAGCGGGGTTACCTACGAGCAGTACTTC.